The 23 T cell receptor beta chains below come from one sample, sequenced in a study of beta chain features in type 1 diabetes. Since all of the isolated RNA was reverse transcribed, expressed TCRB transcripts were what got sequenced. Produced via immunoSEQ multiplex PCR; TCRdb's table is partial and in-frame only. The sample has about 180,000 clones; roughly an eighth are singletons. Sequenced input: central memory CD4+ T cells from blood. These receptors were taken from a woman younger than 35 in good health.

The chain joins TRBV11-2 to TRBJ2-7, with D unclear. Trimming removed 0 bases at V and 3 bases at J, with 6 bases between. The CDR3 spans 13 residues. CDR1 is SGHAT, CDR2 FQNNGV, per germline. The CDR3 DNA is TGTGCCAGCAGCTTAGAAACAGACTACGAGCAGTACTTC. Translated, it gives CASSLETDYEQYF.

Only a few counts were recorded for this clone. The chain combines TRBV5-1 with TRBJ2-5, with D perhaps matching TRBD1 (5 bases). Germline lookup yields CDR1 SGHRS and CDR2 YFSETQ. This CDR3 is built from 14 residues. Deletions cut 4 bases from V and 4 bases from J, with 14 bases between. The DNA for the CDR3 is TGCGCCAGCAGCCTGGAACAGGCTGGAGAGACCCAGTACTTC. It codes for CASSLEQAGETQYF.

This clone was picked up a small number of times. Mismatch with germline at one junction end may stem from a read error. The V gene is TRBV28, the J gene TRBJ2-1, with D possibly matching TRBD2 (7 bases). Germline V gene data show CDR1 as MDHEN and CDR2 as SYDVKM. CDR3 length equals 13 residues. CDR3 region: CASSLWGGPEQFF. The DNA for the CDR3 is TGTGCCAGCAGTCTATGGGGGGGGCCTGAGCAGTTCTTC.

The V and J genes are TRBV4-2 and TRBJ2-1; TRBD2 matches 7 bases. CDR3 length: 19 residues. Trimming cost V 0 bases and J 4 bases; bases outside gene matches: 15. CDR1 is LGHNA and CDR2 is YNFKEQ in the germline V gene. Here the CDR3 DNA reads TGTGCCAGCAGCCAAGATCTGATCGGAGTGGCGGGAGTGTACAATGAGCAGTTCTTC. It codes for CASSQDLIGVAGVYNEQFF.

Only a few counts were recorded for this clone. The V call is TRBV29-1, the J call TRBJ2-5; 10 bases are shared with TRBD1. Germline CDR1 SQVTM, CDR2 ANQGSEA. The junction had 7 bases not matched to a gene; V was cut back by 7 bases and J by 5 bases. CDR3 length equals 13 residues. The CDR3 bases are TGCAGCGGGAAGACAGGGGGCGAGGAGACCCAGTACTTC. Its protein is CSGKTGGEETQYF. Supplemented by reference TRBV29-1 and TRBJ2-5, the full variable domain reads SAVISQKPSRDICQRGTSLTIQCQVDSQVTMMFWYRQQPGQSLTLIATANQGSEATYESGFVIDKFPISRPNLTFSTLTVSNMSPEDSSIYLCSGKTGGEETQYFGPGTRLLVL.

V usage is TRBV28 and J usage is TRBJ2-7, with 7 positions matching TRBD2. Trimming removed 5 bases from V and 0 bases from J; junction bases left unmatched: 7. CDR3 length: 15 amino acids. The germline V gene encodes CDR1 MDHEN and CDR2 SYDVKM. CDR3 nucleotide sequence: TGTGCCAGCAGTAGTGGAGCGGGGAGCTCCTACGAGCAGTACTTC. Its translation is CASSSGAGSSYEQYF.

The table lists this clone with a few counts. The J gene is TRBJ1-2, the V gene TRBV7-8; D is ambiguous. Germline CDR1 and CDR2: SGHVS and FQNEAQ. CDR3 length equals 12 residues. The V and J ends lost 2 bases and 5 bases respectively, with 6 bases between them. The CDR3 bases are TGTGCCAGCAGCTTAAGAGGGTATGGCTACACCTTC. The encoded protein is CASSLRGYGYTF. Based on the CDR3 plus reference TRBV7-8 and TRBJ1-2, the full variable domain is GAGVSQSPRYKVAKRGQDVALRCDPISGHVSLFWYQQALGQGPEFLTYFQNEAQLDKSGLPSDRFFAERPEGSVSTLKIQRTQQEDSAVYLCASSLRGYGYTFGSGTRLTVV.

CDR3 sequence reads: CASSRSPGGPAETQYF. CDR3 nucleotides: TGTGCCAGTAGTAGAAGCCCCGGGGGTCCGGCCGAGACCCAGTACTTC. V is TRBV19 and J is TRBJ2-5, with D perhaps TRBD2 (6 bases). The CDR3 is made up of 16 amino acids. Trimming removed 4 bases from V and 5 bases from J, with 20 bases in between. CDR1 LNHDA and CDR2 SQIVND come from the germline V gene (reference sequence).

Only a few counts were recorded for this clone. The CDR3 loop reads CASSLTENTGELFF. The DNA for the CDR3 is TGTGCCAGCAGCTTAACAGAGAACACCGGGGAGCTGTTTTTT. The rearrangement links TRBV7-7 to TRBJ2-2; D is unresolved. The CDR3 is made up of 14 amino acids. Germline V gives CDR1 SSHAT, CDR2 FNYEAQ (reference sequence). V shed 2 bases and J shed 1 base, with 5 bases lying between them.

The chain joins TRBV5-1 to TRBJ2-5; TRBD1 might be the D (6 bases). Per germline, CDR1 SGHRS and CDR2 YFSETQ. Trimming pared 3 bases from V and 5 bases from J, leaving 20 bases between. The CDR3 contains 16 residues. DNA of the CDR3: TGCGCCAGCAGCTGGGACCTCTACACAGGGCCGGAGACCCAGTACTTC. Translation gives CASSWDLYTGPETQYF.

The rearrangement links TRBV28 to TRBJ2-7; 7 bases agree with TRBD2. The CDR3 contains 15 residues. Germline loops: CDR1 MDHEN, CDR2 SYDVKM. Losses at the gene ends were 1 base for V and 6 bases for J; bases not matched to a gene: 9. This CDR3 is CASSLLAGDRPEQYF. The CDR3 DNA follows: TGTGCCAGCAGTTTATTGGCGGGAGACCGTCCCGAGCAGTACTTC.

The V and J genes are TRBV5-1 and TRBJ2-4, with a possible D match to TRBD2 (6 bases). This CDR3 spans 14 amino acids. The germline V and J ends were trimmed by 0 bases and 8 bases, with 12 bases remaining between them. Per germline, CDR1 SGHRS and CDR2 YFSETQ. The CDR3 DNA reads as TGCGCCAGCAGCTTGGACGGGAGAGTGGACATTCAGTACTTC. It yields the protein CASSLDGRVDIQYF.

This clone appeared a few times. The chain combines TRBV6-5 with TRBJ2-7; the D gene is possibly TRBD2 (5 bases). Per the germline V gene, CDR1 is MNHEY and CDR2 is SVGAGI. The CDR3 has 14 residues. V lost 5 bases and J 2 bases, leaving 13 bases between the germline ends. The CDR3 protein is CASSQRPLTYEQYF. In DNA, the CDR3 is TGTGCCAGCAGTCAGCGGCCACTAACCTACGAGCAGTACTTC.

A few counts support this clone. The rearrangement links TRBV28 to TRBJ2-5; 7 bases match TRBD1. V gave up 6 bases and J gave up 3 bases; unmatched junction bases: 10. Germline CDR1 reads MDHEN; CDR2 reads SYDVKM. CDR3 length: 15 amino acids. The CDR3 protein is CASSVLGTAKETQYF. DNA for the CDR3: TGTGCCAGCAGCGTTCTCGGGACAGCCAAAGAGACCCAGTACTTC.

This clone was counted between two and nine times. In the same sample, other DNA sequences code for this CDR3. The chain uses TRBV5-1 and TRBJ2-3, with 11 bases identical to TRBD2. This CDR3 has 16 residues. The V gene's germline CDR1 is SGHRS and CDR2 YFSETQ. V gave up 4 bases and J gave up 1 base; unmatched junction bases: 5. The CDR3, as DNA: TGCGCCAGCAGCCCCCGGACTAGCGGGCGCACAGATACGCAGTATTTT. The encoded protein is CASSPRTSGRTDTQYF.

This clone turned up a few times. V is TRBV4-3 and J is TRBJ2-2; 7 positions agree with TRBD1. Trimming took 2 bases from V and 4 from J; bases not matched to a gene: 7. Germline V gene sequence: CDR1 LGHNA, CDR2 YSLEER. This CDR3 has 16 residues. The CDR3 here is CASSQYRGDPTGELFF. CDR3 sequence (DNA): TGCGCCAGCAGCCAATACAGGGGAGACCCCACCGGGGAGCTGTTTTTT.

The chain combines TRBV5-1 with TRBJ1-1; tentative D call: TRBD1 (6 bases). This CDR3 has 14 amino acids. Germline V gene lookup returns CDR1 SGHRS and CDR2 YFSETQ. The ends were cut back, 1 base at V and 3 bases at J, with 10 bases in the middle. CDR3 amino acids: CASSLLPGDTEAFF. The DNA of the CDR3 is TGCGCCAGCAGCTTGCTTCCAGGGGACACTGAAGCTTTCTTT.

This clone was detected a few times. The genes are TRBV9 and TRBJ1-1; tentative D call: TRBD1 (6 bases). The CDR3 is 12 amino acids. Trimming left V 7 bases short and J 3 bases short, with 10 bases between. Germline V gene data show CDR1 as SGDLS and CDR2 as YYNGEE. The CDR3 here is CASGGSYTEAFF. DNA for the CDR3: TGTGCCAGCGGGGGCAGTTACACTGAAGCTTTCTTT. Supplemented by reference TRBV9 and TRBJ1-1, the full variable domain reads DSGVTQTPKHLITATGQRVTLRCSPRSGDLSVYWYQQSLDQGLQFLIQYYNGEERAKGNILERFSAQQFPDLHSELNLSSLELGDSALYFCASGGSYTEAFFGQGTRLTVV.

This clone has only a few counts. V is TRBV30 and J is TRBJ2-3; 10 nucleotides match TRBD2. There are 16 residues in the CDR3. The junction had 9 bases not matched to a gene; V was cut back by 2 bases and J by 4 bases. Germline V gene sequence: CDR1 GTSNPN, CDR2 SVGIG (reference sequence). CDR3 in DNA: TGTGCCTGGAGTAGAGCGGGAGGGGGGTTTGCAGATACGCAGTATTTT. This translates into CAWSRAGGGFADTQYF. Full variable domain (remainder filled in from reference TRBV30 and TRBJ2-3): SQTIHQWPATLVQPVGSPLSLECTVEGTSNPNLYWYRQAAGRGLQLLFYSVGIGQISSEVPQNLSASRPQDRQFILSSKKLLLSDSGFYLCAWSRAGGGFADTQYFGPGTRLTVL.

This chain joins TRBV7-9 and TRBJ1-1; 7 nucleotides match TRBD1. From germline, CDR1 is SEHNR and CDR2 FQNEAQ (reference sequence). V gave up 5 bases and J gave up 1 base; unmatched junction bases: 4. The CDR3 spans 14 residues. CDR3 in DNA: TGTGCCAGCAGCGCGACAGGGACGAACACTGAAGCTTTCTTT. This sequence encodes CASSATGTNTEAFF.

This clone was counted a few times. The J gene is TRBJ2-6, the V gene TRBV30; TRBD2 is a possible D gene (5 bases). Looked up from germline, CDR1 is GTSNPN and CDR2 is SVGIG (reference sequence). Trimming stripped 2 bases from V and 4 bases from J, with 12 bases between. The CDR3 is 15 residues long. The DNA of the CDR3 is TGTGCCTGGAGTTGGACTGCCAGCGGGGCCAACGTCCTGACTTTC. It is translated as CAWSWTASGANVLTF.

This clone was detected a few times. The rearrangement links TRBV19 to TRBJ2-1; perhaps TRBD2 as D (5 bases). The V gene lost 3 bases and the J gene lost 6 bases, with 9 bases spanning the gap. Germline assignment: CDR1 LNHDA and CDR2 SQIVND (reference sequence). The CDR3 is 13 residues long. The CDR3 region has the DNA TGTGCCAGTAGTATTTTGAGGGCCAATGAGCAGTTCTTC. Its protein product is CASSILRANEQFF.

This rearrangement joins TRBV30 to TRBJ1-1; 7 bases map to TRBD1. The CDR3 spans 12 residues. The germline V gene encodes CDR1 GTSNPN and CDR2 SVGIG (reference sequence). The V segment lost 5 bases and the J segment 2 bases; nucleotides outside the gene matches: 2. DNA of the CDR3: TGTGCCTGGGGACAGGACAACACTGAAGCTTTCTTT. It yields the protein CAWGQDNTEAFF.